This T cell receptor beta chain was retrieved from a study of beta chain features in type 1 diabetes. Regarding the study as a whole: The influence of HLA type on TCRB rearrangement stayed undetermined. Across all four CD4+ subsets, people with type 1 diabetes showed modestly shorter TCRB CDR3s. Possible PCR preference for shorter templates applied equally to patients and controls.

The CDR3 contains 14 residues. The V gene's germline CDR1 is SQVTM and CDR2 ANQGSEA. After removal of 4 bases from V and 6 bases from J, the junction contained 10 bases not matched to a gene. Reverse transcribing all isolated RNA meant expressed TCRB transcripts were sequenced. Sequenced by immunoSEQ multiplex PCR; TCRdb stores in-frame clones only, minus some. The table shows some 640,000 clones, with about 14% occurring only once. On this clone itself: The antigen remains unidentified.

The authors took one heparinised blood draw, averaging around 120 mL, from each donor. Sequenced input: naive CD4+ T cells from blood. The clonotype originates from a man aged 18 to 29 with type 1 diabetes. The rearrangement uses TRBV29-1 and TRBJ1-1; 8 bases are shared with TRBD1. CDR3 in amino acids: CSVAGPPRGPEAFF. CDR3 DNA: TGCAGCGTTGCCGGTCCTCCCAGGGGGCCTGAAGCTTTCTTT. The full variable domain, rest sourced from reference TRBV29-1 and TRBJ1-1, is SAVISQKPSRDICQRGTSLTIQCQVDSQVTMMFWYRQQPGQSLTLIATANQGSEATYESGFVIDKFPISRPNLTFSTLTVSNMSPEDSSIYLCSVAGPPRGPEAFFGQGTRLTVV.